The 25 T cell receptor beta chains listed next were all sequenced from one sample in a study of regulatory T cells in long-lasting Graves disease. Described time point: newly diagnosed GD, antithyroid drugs for less than 3 months. The TCR library was prepared using RNA isolated from PBMCs. Researchers made TCR beta libraries by using iRepertoire HTBI primers and running Arm-PCR on CDR3 regions. TCRdb re-called the multiplex PCR reads through MiXCR, storing one row per CDR3 protein. The data contain 440,000 or so distinct CDR3 sequences, about 16% of them singletons. The same sample was also used in a study of T cells in Graves' hyperthyroidism and ophthalmopathy.

The input for sequencing was peripheral blood mononuclear cells (PBMCs), taken at new diagnosis, from a patient treated with antithyroid drugs. All receptors derive from a woman in her twenties or thirties with Graves disease.

This clonotype came up a few times. The genes are TRBV9 and TRBJ2-1, with 8 nucleotides matching TRBD2. CDR1 is SGDLS, CDR2 YYNGEE, per germline. V was clipped by 7 bases and J by 3 bases; unmatched bases: 6. The CDR3 has 14 residues. The CDR3 sequence is CASASTSGYNEQFF. CDR3 sequence (DNA): TGTGCCAGCGCATCAACTAGCGGCTACAATGAGCAGTTCTTC.

This clonotype was observed once. The chain uses TRBV20-1 and TRBJ1-5, with a tentative D call TRBD1 (5 bases). Trimming took off 3 bases at V and 2 bases at J, with 11 bases between the two ends. Germline lookup yields CDR1 DFQATT and CDR2 SNEGSKA (reference sequence). This CDR3 region has 14 residues. This chain's CDR3 is CSASGRDGNQPQHF. The CDR3 coding sequence is TGCAGTGCTAGCGGCAGGGACGGCAATCAGCCCCAGCATTTT.

This clonotype was observed at least ten times. This sequence joins TRBV2 and TRBJ1-6; D gene unclear. Germline V gene lookup returns CDR1 SNHLY and CDR2 FYNNEI. CDR3 length equals 15 residues. Trimming removed 4 bases at V and 8 bases at J, with 15 bases between. The CDR3 DNA sequence: TGTGCCAGCAGTGCCGCGGGCGGTGGGGATTCACCCCTCCACTTT. This translates into CASSAAGGGDSPLHF.

This clonotype was observed at least ten times. This chain joins TRBV7-8 and TRBJ1-4; no definite D call. With 4 bases removed from V and 8 bases from J, the gap between germline ends came to 8 bases. This CDR3 has 12 residues. The V gene's germline CDR1 is SGHVS and CDR2 FQNEAQ. The CDR3 region is CASSYAGEKLFF. The CDR3 nucleotides read TGTGCCAGCAGCTACGCCGGGGAAAAACTGTTTTTT.

This clonotype was seen ten or more times. J is TRBJ2-7 and V is TRBV11-2; perhaps TRBD1 as D (6 bases). Germline V gives CDR1 SGHAT, CDR2 FQNNGV. The CDR3 is 14 amino acids. The V end was cut by 5 bases, the J end by 1 base, with 12 bases between. For the CDR3, the DNA is TGTGCCAGCAGCCAAAACAGGGCTTCCTACGAGCAGTACTTC. Protein: CASSQNRASYEQYF.

As regards this clonotype: A much bigger clone sits one base away, suggesting this may be a read error. The CDR3 bases are TGCAGCGTGACCGAGACAGGGAACCAAGAGACCCAGTACTTC. Translation gives CSVTETGNQETQYF. The chain couples TRBV29-1 to TRBJ2-5; 7 bases fit TRBD1. V trimming: 6 bases; J trimming: 0 bases; junction bases outside the gene matches: 7. The CDR3 has 14 residues. CDR1 and CDR2 from the germline V gene are SQVTM and ANQGSEA.

This clonotype was observed a few times. V and J are TRBV29-1 and TRBJ2-5; no firm D call. Germline CDR1 is SQVTM and CDR2 is ANQGSEA. The V end lost 4 bases, the J end lost 2 bases, and 5 bases lay between the germline ends. There are 11 residues in the CDR3. The CDR3 bases are TGCAGCGTTGTGGGGCAAGAGACCCAGTACTTC. It specifies CSVVGQETQYF.

This clonotype appeared many times. The chain couples TRBV9 to TRBJ2-7, with TRBD2 matching over 13 bases. CDR3 length: 16 amino acids. The J segment lost 6 bases and the V segment lost 0 bases, leaving 6 bases of the junction unmatched. Germline V CDR1 and CDR2: SGDLS, YYNGEE. Here the CDR3 DNA reads TGTGCCAGCAGCGTAGGGGTGGGACTAGCGGGAACCGAGCAGTACTTC. As protein: CASSVGVGLAGTEQYF.

This clonotype was seen repeatedly, ten times or more. The chain combines TRBV7-2 with TRBJ1-5; D perhaps matches TRBD1 (6 bases). Trimming stripped 4 bases from V and 7 bases from J, with 20 bases between. CDR3 length equals 16 residues. Per germline, CDR1 SGHTA and CDR2 FQGNSA. The CDR3 region is CASSSQGSRLGQPQHF. In DNA, the CDR3 is TGTGCCAGCAGCTCACAGGGATCTAGGTTAGGACAGCCCCAGCATTTT.

This clonotype was counted at least ten times. The chain links TRBV7-2 to TRBJ1-5, with 7 nucleotides matching TRBD1. The germline CDR1 and CDR2 sequences are SGHTA and FQGNSA. CDR3 length: 17 residues. V shed 2 bases, J shed 1 base, and the junction held 8 bases outside the gene matches. Here the CDR3 reads CASSLTQGDGSNQPQHF. The CDR3 bases are TGTGCCAGCAGCTTAACTCAGGGGGACGGAAGCAATCAGCCCCAGCATTTT.

This clonotype occurred a few times. The junction differs from germline at one of its ends, possibly a read error. The CDR3 is CSARVWADTQYF. The DNA for the CDR3 is TGCAGTGCCAGAGTTTGGGCAGATACGCAGTATTTT. The chain recombines TRBV20-1 with TRBJ2-3; no reliable D call. This CDR3 is 12 amino acids long. The germline V gene has CDR1 DFQATT and CDR2 SNEGSKA (reference sequence).

This clonotype has a count of ten or more. This sequence joins TRBV7-8 and TRBJ1-2; 8 bases agree with TRBD1. The V gene's germline CDR1 is SGHVS and CDR2 FQNEAQ. V shed 7 bases, J shed 5 bases, and the junction held 6 bases outside the gene matches. The CDR3 is 13 amino acids. Here the CDR3 reads CASTRTGRYGYTF. The CDR3 nucleotides are TGTGCCAGCACCAGGACAGGGCGTTATGGCTACACCTTC. Based on the CDR3 plus reference TRBV7-8 and TRBJ1-2, the full variable domain is GAGVSQSPRYKVAKRGQDVALRCDPISGHVSLFWYQQALGQGPEFLTYFQNEAQLDKSGLPSDRFFAERPEGSVSTLKIQRTQQEDSAVYLCASTRTGRYGYTFGSGTRLTVV.

This clonotype was counted at least ten times. V usage is TRBV6-1 and J usage is TRBJ1-5; 8 bases are shared with TRBD1. CDR3 length equals 16 residues. Losses at the gene ends were 8 bases for V and 2 bases for J; bases not matched to a gene: 11. CDR1 and CDR2 (germline): MNHNS, SASEGT. CDR3 sequence: CASGGQGGFGNQPQHF. In nucleotides, the CDR3 is TGTGCCAGCGGCGGACAGGGAGGTTTTGGCAATCAGCCCCAGCATTTT.

About this clonotype itself: A much larger clone differs by one base, so this may be a read error. The J gene is TRBJ2-7, the V gene TRBV10-3; maybe TRBD2 (5 bases). CDR1 and CDR2 (germline): ENHRY, SYGVKD. V was cut by 5 bases and J by 0 bases, with 8 bases left in between. The CDR3 is 13 amino acids. CDR3 in amino acids: CAISRGSSYEQYF. The CDR3 nucleotides read TGTGCCATCAGTAGAGGGAGCTCCTACGAGCAGTACTTC.

The rearrangement links TRBV30 to TRBJ2-7; TRBD2 aligns across 7 bases. The length of the CDR3 is 13 residues. Per the germline V gene, CDR1 is GTSNPN and CDR2 is SVGIG (reference sequence). Losses at the gene ends were 3 bases for V and 9 bases for J; bases not matched to a gene: 11. CDR3 loop: CAWRAGARRGQYF. The CDR3, as DNA: TGTGCCTGGAGGGCGGGAGCACGACGTGGGCAGTACTTC.

This clonotype was detected only a few times. V is TRBV6-1 and J is TRBJ2-3; D unclear. Germline assignment: CDR1 MNHNS and CDR2 SASEGT. The CDR3 sequence is 14 residues long. V lost 4 bases and J 3 bases, leaving 11 bases between the germline ends. In nucleotides, the CDR3 is TGTGCCAGCAGTGCCGTGGTAGGGACAGATACGCAGTATTTT. Its translation: CASSAVVGTDTQYF.

This chain joins TRBV7-9 and TRBJ2-5; 11 bases line up with TRBD2. Germline V gives CDR1 SEHNR, CDR2 FQNEAQ (reference sequence). Trimming at V came to 3 bases and at J to 11 bases, leaving 14 bases not matched to a gene. CDR3 size: 16 residues. The DNA of the CDR3 is TGTGCCAGCAGCTTTAGCGGGAGGGGGTCCTACAATGAGCAGTACTTC. Translated, it gives CASSFSGRGSYNEQYF.

The J gene is TRBJ2-6, the V gene TRBV29-1; no firm D call. Trimming pared 0 bases from V and 3 bases from J, leaving 12 bases between. This CDR3 is built from 16 residues. Germline CDR1 SQVTM, CDR2 ANQGSEA. The CDR3 nucleotides are TGCAGCGTTGAAGAGAACCGATTGGGTGGGGCCAACGTCCTGACTTTC. It codes for CSVEENRLGGANVLTF.

This clonotype came up many times. This sequence joins TRBV27 and TRBJ2-1, with a possible D match to TRBD1 (6 bases). Trimming cost V 7 bases and J 0 bases, with 10 bases left between them. The CDR3 consists of 14 residues. From germline, CDR1 is MNHEY and CDR2 SMNVEV (reference sequence). CDR3 coding DNA: TGTGCCAGCACGAGGGGGAGCTCCTACAATGAGCAGTTCTTC. Encoded protein: CASTRGSSYNEQFF.

This clonotype was picked up many times. V and J are TRBV3-1 and TRBJ2-5; D remains unclear. CDR1 and CDR2 from the germline V gene are LGHDT and YNNKEL (reference sequence). V was shortened by 0 bases and J by 5 bases, with 10 bases between the two germline ends. The CDR3 is made up of 14 amino acids. The CDR3 DNA reads TGTGCCAGCAGCCAAGAGATCCAGGCGGAGACCCAGTACTTC. This gives the protein CASSQEIQAETQYF.

This clonotype came up many times. The chain carries TRBV7-3 and TRBJ2-7; 8 bases match TRBD1. V dropped 6 bases and J dropped 0; count of bases not matched to a gene: 7. The CDR3 is 15 amino acids. Looked up from germline, CDR1 is SGHTA and CDR2 is FQGTGA. The CDR3 loop reads CASSVQGDLSYEQYF. The DNA for the CDR3 is TGTGCCAGCAGTGTACAGGGGGACCTCTCCTACGAGCAGTACTTC.

This clonotype appeared many times. The chain has TRBV7-9 and TRBJ1-2, with 8 positions matching TRBD1. Per germline, CDR1 SEHNR and CDR2 FQNEAQ (reference sequence). This CDR3 is built from 14 residues. The V gene end was trimmed by 3 bases and the J gene end by 6 bases; junction bases not matched to a gene: 6. The CDR3 spells CASSFNTGGNGYTF. Written as DNA, the CDR3 is TGTGCCAGCAGCTTTAACACAGGGGGGAATGGCTACACCTTC.

The chain uses TRBV7-9 and TRBJ2-7; D might be TRBD1 (6 bases). CDR3 length: 13 amino acids. Trimming took off 5 bases at V and 10 bases at J, with 18 bases between the two ends. Germline CDR1 reads SEHNR; CDR2 reads FQNEAQ (reference sequence). CDR3 amino acids: CASSPRQEGKQYF. The CDR3 coding sequence is TGTGCCAGCAGCCCCCGACAGGAAGGAAAACAGTACTTC.

This clonotype was recorded at least ten times. The chain employs TRBV20-1 and TRBJ2-7; the match to TRBD2 covers 14 bases. This CDR3 region has 16 residues. V was pared by 2 bases and J by 3 bases, with 6 bases of the junction left unmatched. The germline V gene encodes CDR1 DFQATT and CDR2 SNEGSKA (reference sequence). The CDR3 spells CSARLGTSGSGYEQYF. CDR3 nucleotides: TGCAGTGCTAGACTAGGGACTAGCGGGAGCGGCTACGAGCAGTACTTC.

This clonotype was recorded a few times. This chain uses TRBV5-1 with TRBJ1-1; D might be TRBD1 (5 bases). Trimming took off 1 base at V and 3 bases at J, with 22 bases between the two ends. Germline V lookup: CDR1 SGHRS, CDR2 YFSETQ. The CDR3 consists of 18 residues. This CDR3 is CASSLFIHQGSADTEAFF. CDR3 sequence (DNA): TGCGCCAGCAGCTTGTTCATCCACCAGGGTTCCGCGGACACTGAAGCTTTCTTT.